This note documents a single T cell receptor (beta chain) sequence. The target antigen is unknown. Germline V gene lookup returns CDR1 SGHTA and CDR2 FQGNSA. The germline V and J ends were trimmed by 2 bases and 5 bases, with 7 bases remaining between them. The CDR3 contains 13 residues. Making TCR cDNA involved 5'RACE template switching, which added UMIs and a universal primer site. TCRdb reanalysed the 5' RACE reads using MiXCR and keeps one entry per CDR3 protein. The sample yields 450,000 to 550,000 distinct CDR3 sequences, 21% seen once. The sample originates from a study of T cells after yellow fever vaccination. Study results and caveats: Boosting was followed by the reappearance of most primary-vaccination clones (around 95% CD4, about 90% CD8). The appearance of a small share of clonotypes in both CD4 and CD8 compartments was observed. Within FACS-sorted repertoires, abundant clonotypes contaminating from the bulk population could be present.

The V call is TRBV7-2, the J call TRBJ1-5; D remains unclear. This receptor was taken from a man younger than 35 who received the YFV17D yellow fever vaccine. The sequences come from PBMCs, collected more than 20 days after the first yellow fever vaccination. CDR3 residues: CASSLLMDQPQHF. Written as DNA, the CDR3 is TGTGCCAGCAGCTTATTAATGGATCAGCCCCAGCATTTT. Supplemented by reference TRBV7-2 and TRBJ1-5, the full variable domain reads GAGVSQSPSNKVTEKGKDVELRCDPISGHTALYWYRQSLGQGLEFLIYFQGNSAPDKSGLPSDRFSAERTGGSVSTLTIQRTQQEDSAVYLCASSLLMDQPQHFGDGTRLSIL.